The entry below describes one T cell receptor (beta chain). What it binds is not known. The sample originates from a study of cytomegalovirus exposure and HLA in healthy donors. Points from the study as a whole: Rare sequences made up most TCRs, while some public TCRs were found in many donors.

The primer mix had 60 Vbeta and 13 Jbeta primers. Produced via immunoSEQ multiplex PCR; TCRdb's table is partial and in-frame only. The sample shows under 200,000 clones, about 86% of them seen only once. The length of the CDR3 is 19 residues. The ends lost 3 bases at V and 2 bases at J; junction bases unmatched: 8. Germline CDR1 reads SGHAT; CDR2 reads FQNNGV. The specimen was PBMCs. The V gene is TRBV11-2, the J gene TRBJ2-6, with TRBD1 identical over 12 bases. This receptor was taken from a woman younger than 45 in good health and CMV-seronegative. CDR3: CASSFPPGQGAPGANVLTF. DNA for the CDR3: TGTGCCAGCAGCTTTCCCCCGGGACAGGGGGCCCCTGGGGCCAACGTCCTGACTTTC.